A single sample is the source of the 32 T cell receptor beta chains below, sequenced in a study of Ad26.COV2.S vaccination and SARS-CoV-2 variants. Repertoires were generated with immunoSEQ multiplex PCR, while TCRdb's copy carries only in-frame clones and drops some. The top ten clones hold approximately 1.9% of a sample with some 390,000 clones, around 91% of them seen once. Noted treatment: roughly 19 received Ad26.COV2.S at low or high dose, single or two shots; 5 received placebo; per-sample allocation not given. Day 63 after the first vaccine or placebo injection was the time point for sampling. Sequencing used peripheral blood, obtained in a trial of Ad26.COV2.S vaccine versus placebo. These receptors originate from a person aged 18-65 years who received the Ad26.COV2.S COVID-19 vaccine or a placebo.

The chain is built from TRBV19 and TRBJ2-1; D is possibly TRBD2 (6 bases). In germline, CDR1 is LNHDA, CDR2 SQIVND (reference sequence). The CDR3 runs to 12 residues. Trimming took off 8 bases at V and 3 bases at J, with 8 bases between the two ends. The CDR3 spells CASGTYYNEQFF. The CDR3 bases are TGTGCCAGTGGGACTTACTACAATGAGCAGTTCTTC. The full variable domain, rest sourced from reference TRBV19 and TRBJ2-1, is DGGITQSPKYLFRKEGQNVTLSCEQNLNHDAMYWYRQDPGQGLRLIYYSQIVNDFQKGDIAEGYSVSREKKESFPLTVTSAQKNPTAFYLCASGTYYNEQFFGPGTRLTVL.

The V gene is TRBV2, the J gene TRBJ2-5; no clear D. Germline values: CDR1 SNHLY, CDR2 FYNNEI. The V and J ends lost 7 bases and 3 bases respectively, with 9 bases between them. The length of the CDR3 is 12 residues. For the CDR3, the DNA is TGTGCCAGCAAGAGTAATGAAGAGACCCAGTACTTC. It codes for CASKSNEETQYF.

V is TRBV29-1 and J is TRBJ1-1, with D hard to call. Germline V CDR1 and CDR2: SQVTM, ANQGSEA. The CDR3 loop spans 13 amino acids. This chain's CDR3 is CSASVSGATEAFF. CDR3 DNA: TGCAGTGCGTCAGTAAGTGGTGCCACTGAAGCTTTCTTT.

This clone was recorded a few times. This chain uses TRBV5-1 with TRBJ2-7, with D possibly matching TRBD2 (6 bases). The CDR3 is 16 residues long. V lost 4 bases and J 1 base, leaving 18 bases between the germline ends. Germline CDR1 reads SGHRS; CDR2 reads YFSETQ. The DNA for the CDR3 is TGCGCCAGCAGCCCCACCGGGGATAGCGGTTCCTACGAGCAGTACTTC. Its translation: CASSPTGDSGSYEQYF.

The chain has TRBV28 and TRBJ2-7, with TRBD2 identical over 8 bases. J was trimmed by 4 bases and V by 4 bases; bases with no gene match: 12. Looked up from germline, CDR1 is MDHEN and CDR2 is SYDVKM. The length of the CDR3 is 16 residues. CDR3 bases: TGTGCCAGCAGTTCCGCGATCGGGAGGGCCGGATACGAGCAGTACTTC. This encodes CASSSAIGRAGYEQYF.

The gene calls are TRBV7-2 and TRBJ2-7; no clear D gene. Deletions cut 4 bases from V and 3 bases from J, with 13 bases between. CDR1 and CDR2 from the germline V gene are SGHTA and FQGNSA. The CDR3 covers 14 residues. CDR3 residues: CASSYGPGDYEQYF. The CDR3 DNA sequence: TGTGCCAGCAGCTACGGACCAGGCGACTACGAGCAGTACTTC. Full variable domain (rest looked up from reference TRBV7-2 and TRBJ2-7): GAGVSQSPSNKVTEKGKDVELRCDPISGHTALYWYRQSLGQGLEFLIYFQGNSAPDKSGLPSDRFSAERTGGSVSTLTIQRTQQEDSAVYLCASSYGPGDYEQYFGPGTRLTVT.

The chain carries TRBV30 and TRBJ2-7; D is unresolved. Trimming took off 5 bases at V and 1 base at J, with 12 bases between the two ends. This CDR3 has 13 amino acids. Germline CDR1 and CDR2: GTSNPN and SVGIG (reference sequence). The DNA of the CDR3 is TGTGCCTGGGGGTCCATTCCGTCCTACGAGCAGTACTTC. This encodes CAWGSIPSYEQYF.

The chain links TRBV3-1 (or the pseudogene TRBV3-2) to TRBJ2-1; 7 bases map to TRBD2. This CDR3 spans 16 amino acids. The ends lost 7 bases at V and 2 bases at J; junction bases unmatched: 11. CDR1 and CDR2 from the germline V gene are LGHDT and YNNKEL (reference sequence). The CDR3 region has the DNA TGTGCCAGCACCGGTTTCGCGGGAGACACCTACAATGAGCAGTTCTTC. It codes for CASTGFAGDTYNEQFF.

The V and J genes are TRBV7-6 and TRBJ2-7, with unresolved D. The V gene's germline CDR1 is SGHVS and CDR2 FNYEAQ. The CDR3 contains 15 residues. The germline V and J ends were trimmed by 2 bases and 3 bases, with 14 bases remaining between them. The CDR3 sequence: CASSLIASPHYEQYF. For the CDR3, the DNA is TGTGCCAGCAGCTTAATCGCGTCTCCACACTACGAGCAGTACTTC.

The chain has TRBV6-5 and TRBJ2-5, with 12 bases fitting TRBD2. Germline CDR1 is MNHEY and CDR2 is SVGAGI. The CDR3 runs 15 residues. Trimming took 6 bases from V and 4 from J; bases not matched to a gene: 6. In DNA form, the CDR3 reads TGTGCCAGCAGCAAACTAGCGGGAGGAAGAGAGACCCAGTACTTC. Protein: CASSKLAGGRETQYF.

V gene TRBV30 combines with J gene TRBJ2-5, with D unclear. Per germline, CDR1 GTSNPN and CDR2 SVGIG (reference sequence). CDR3 length equals 12 residues. Trimming removed 5 bases at V and 5 bases at J, with 12 bases between. CDR3 protein: CAWSLGDETQYF. For the CDR3, the DNA is TGTGCCTGGTCCTTAGGCGACGAGACCCAGTACTTC.

The chain carries TRBV18 and TRBJ2-5, with 7 bases fitting TRBD2. V lost 1 base and J lost 4; bases outside the gene matches: 9. Germline-derived CDR1 and CDR2 are KGHSH and LQKENI. The CDR3 is 16 residues long. CDR3 bases: TGTGCCAGCTCACCACTCTCGGGAGGTCCGGGAGAGACCCAGTACTTC. This codes for CASSPLSGGPGETQYF.

The chain is built from TRBV10-3 and TRBJ2-3, with 7 nucleotides matching TRBD2. Germline CDR1 and CDR2: ENHRY and SYGVKD. This CDR3 contains 14 residues. V trimming: 11 bases; J trimming: 2 bases; junction bases outside the gene matches: 10. The CDR3 DNA follows: TGTGCCTCCAGGGAGCGGGGCTCCACAGATACGCAGTATTTT. It is translated as CASRERGSTDTQYF.

This clone occurred once. The chain couples TRBV5-1 to TRBJ2-1; no firm D call. This CDR3 has 13 residues. The germline gives CDR1 SGHRS, CDR2 YFSETQ. V was clipped by 6 bases and J by 1 base, with 8 bases between them. The CDR3 nucleotides are TGCGCCAGCAACAACCCGTCCTACAATGAGCAGTTCTTC. It specifies CASNNPSYNEQFF.

Here the CDR3 reads CASSFPDFYEQYF. The CDR3 DNA reads as TGTGCCAGCAGCTTCCCGGACTTTTACGAGCAGTACTTC. The chain has TRBV7-2 and TRBJ2-7; D is perhaps TRBD2 (5 bases). Germline lookup yields CDR1 SGHTA and CDR2 FQGNSA. The CDR3 is 13 amino acids. V was pared by 3 bases and J by 4 bases, with 10 bases between.

The rearrangement uses TRBV3-1 (or the pseudogene TRBV3-2) and TRBJ2-5, with TRBD2 matching over 8 bases. This CDR3 comprises 14 residues. V lost 5 bases to trimming and J lost 5 bases; unmatched junction nucleotides: 7. Germline CDR1 reads LGHDT; CDR2 reads YNNKEL (reference sequence). The CDR3 sequence: CASSFRLASETQYF. The CDR3, as DNA: TGTGCCAGCAGCTTTAGACTAGCGAGCGAGACCCAGTACTTC.

This clone was recorded only once. The chain recombines TRBV7-8 with TRBJ1-5; D is unresolved. From germline, CDR1 is SGHVS and CDR2 FQNEAQ. The CDR3 has 15 amino acids. V was clipped by 4 bases and J by 0 bases, with 10 bases between them. The chain's CDR3 is CASSSRLDSNQPQHF. Here the CDR3 DNA reads TGTGCCAGCAGCTCCCGATTGGATAGCAATCAGCCCCAGCATTTT.

This chain connects TRBV7-2 to TRBJ1-5; 8 nucleotides agree with TRBD1. Looked up from germline, CDR1 is SGHTA and CDR2 is FQGNSA. The junction had 3 bases not matched to a gene; V was cut back by 5 bases and J by 6 bases. CDR3 size: 13 residues. CDR3 DNA sequence: TGTGCCAGCAGCAAGGACAGGGTTCAGCCCCAGCATTTT. Residues: CASSKDRVQPQHF.

The rearrangement joins TRBV5-6 to TRBJ2-5; 10 bases are shared with TRBD2. Trimming cost V 2 bases and J 4 bases; bases outside gene matches: 14. Germline V gene sequence: CDR1 SGHDT, CDR2 YYEEEE. The CDR3 extends over 18 amino acids. The CDR3 DNA reads as TGTGCCAGCAGCTTCCTAGCGGGAGTTCGAATATCGAGAGAGACCCAGTACTTC. It encodes CASSFLAGVRISRETQYF.

The chain employs TRBV19 and TRBJ2-2; D may be TRBD1 (5 bases). The length of the CDR3 is 14 residues. Trimming pared 6 bases from V and 5 bases from J, leaving 13 bases between. Germline V gives CDR1 LNHDA, CDR2 SQIVND (reference sequence). CDR3 nucleotides: TGTGCCAGTAGCCCCGACAGTTCGACCGGGGAGCTGTTTTTT. This codes for CASSPDSSTGELFF.

The chain recombines TRBV24-1 with TRBJ1-5; TRBD1 is a possible D gene (5 bases). This CDR3 has 15 residues. Germline V gene sequence: CDR1 KGHDR, CDR2 SFDVKD. V was pared by 3 bases and J by 5 bases, with 13 bases between. The CDR3 reads CATSDTTGDDQPQHF. CDR3 nucleotides: TGTGCCACCAGTGATACAACAGGTGACGATCAGCCCCAGCATTTT.

The V gene is TRBV27, the J gene TRBJ1-3; no clear D. CDR3 size: 15 residues. Germline V gives CDR1 MNHEY, CDR2 SMNVEV (reference sequence). Trimming left V 3 bases short and J 2 bases short, with 11 bases between. CDR3 in DNA: TGTGCCAGCAGTTTGAGTATCTCGCCTGGAAACACCATATATTTT. Translating gives CASSLSISPGNTIYF.

The count of this clone is one. The chain links TRBV3-1 (or the pseudogene TRBV3-2) to TRBJ2-2; D call uncertain. Germline lookup yields CDR1 LGHDT and CDR2 YNNKEL (reference sequence). This CDR3 contains 13 residues. The ends were cut back, 0 bases at V and 7 bases at J, with 6 bases in the middle. As DNA, the CDR3 is TGTGCCAGCAGCCAAGATGTCGACGGGGAGCTGTTTTTT. Its protein is CASSQDVDGELFF.

The chain uses TRBV27 and TRBJ2-7; 9 positions match TRBD2. The CDR3 consists of 13 residues. With V trimmed by 3 bases and J by 7 bases, 4 bases remained unmatched. From germline, CDR1 is MNHEY and CDR2 SMNVEV (reference sequence). The DNA of the CDR3 is TGTGCCAGCAGTTTCGGAGCGGGGGGAGAGCAGTACTTC. Translation gives CASSFGAGGEQYF.

The V gene is TRBV7-8, the J gene TRBJ1-6; D is undetermined. The V gene's germline CDR1 is SGHVS and CDR2 FQNEAQ. The V and J ends lost 1 base and 6 bases respectively, with 16 bases between them. CDR3 length: 17 amino acids. The CDR3 DNA sequence: TGTGCCAGCAGCTTAGGGCCACCTGGTGATGGTAATTCACCCCTCCACTTT. It specifies CASSLGPPGDGNSPLHF. Full variable domain (remainder filled in from reference TRBV7-8 and TRBJ1-6): GAGVSQSPRYKVAKRGQDVALRCDPISGHVSLFWYQQALGQGPEFLTYFQNEAQLDKSGLPSDRFFAERPEGSVSTLKIQRTQQEDSAVYLCASSLGPPGDGNSPLHFGNGTRLTVT.

The rearrangement links TRBV3-1 (or the pseudogene TRBV3-2) to TRBJ2-1; 9 bases line up with TRBD2. Germline CDR1 LGHDT, CDR2 YNNKEL (reference sequence). This CDR3 spans 12 amino acids. The V gene end was trimmed by 2 bases and the J gene end by 13 bases; junction bases not matched to a gene: 3. CDR3 sequence (DNA): TGTGCCAGCAGCCAATTACTAGCGGGTCAGTTCTTC. Encoded protein: CASSQLLAGQFF.

The gene calls are TRBV7-8 and TRBJ2-7, with D unclear. The CDR3 sequence is 16 residues long. The V gene's germline CDR1 is SGHVS and CDR2 FQNEAQ. V was shortened by 2 bases and J by 1 base, with 15 bases between the two germline ends. CDR3 sequence reads: CASSLPLRPTSYEQYF. The DNA of the CDR3 is TGTGCCAGCAGCTTACCACTACGGCCTACGTCCTACGAGCAGTACTTC.

The chain has TRBV27 and TRBJ2-7; TRBD2 matches at 8 bases. The V and J ends lost 7 bases and 0 bases, in that order; junction bases with no gene match: 11. The CDR3 spans 16 residues. CDR1 and CDR2 from the germline V gene are MNHEY and SMNVEV (reference sequence). CDR3 loop: CASKGPRSGGSYEQYF. The DNA of the CDR3 is TGTGCCAGCAAGGGGCCTCGGAGCGGGGGCTCCTACGAGCAGTACTTC.

The chain carries TRBV2 and TRBJ1-2; 11 bases map to TRBD1. Germline V gives CDR1 SNHLY, CDR2 FYNNEI. The CDR3 totals 15 residues. Germline trimming cut 4 bases from V and 8 bases from J; bases unmatched to any gene: 9. CDR3 region: CASSGLGQGAQGYTF. CDR3 sequence (DNA): TGTGCCAGCAGTGGCCTAGGACAGGGGGCGCAGGGCTACACCTTC.

In regard to this clone: In the same sample, other DNA sequences code for this CDR3. The chain links TRBV2 to TRBJ2-3, with D hard to call. Per germline, CDR1 SNHLY and CDR2 FYNNEI. Trimming removed 4 bases at V and 0 bases at J, with 5 bases between. CDR3 length: 13 amino acids. The CDR3 DNA is TGTGCCAGCAGTGCCCCAAGCACAGATACGCAGTATTTT. It is translated as CASSAPSTDTQYF.

The chain couples TRBV7-3 to TRBJ2-1, with 14 bases aligning to TRBD2. From germline, CDR1 is SGHTA and CDR2 FQGTGA. J was trimmed by 9 bases and V by 6 bases; bases with no gene match: 7. There are 15 residues in the CDR3. This chain's CDR3 is CASRPGTSGSPEQFF. In nucleotides, the CDR3 is TGTGCCAGCAGACCAGGGACTAGCGGGAGCCCTGAGCAGTTCTTC.

The chain has TRBV30 and TRBJ2-2, with a tentative D call TRBD2 (6 bases). Germline V lookup: CDR1 GTSNPN, CDR2 SVGIG (reference sequence). Trimming shortened V by 2 bases and J by 5 bases, and 15 bases separated the two germline ends. The CDR3 length is 15 residues. The CDR3 is CAWSPTRRSTGELFF. CDR3 in DNA: TGTGCCTGGAGTCCGACTAGAAGGAGTACCGGGGAGCTGTTTTTT.